A single sample is the source of the 19 T cell receptor beta chains below, sequenced in a study of blood T cell repertoires in COVID-19. Measured with immunoSEQ multiplex PCR; TCRdb has only the in-frame clones, and not every one. The sample carries more than 250,000 clones, about 82% recorded once. Source material: peripheral blood. Every receptor here comes from a man over 45 with active or convalescent COVID-19.

J is TRBJ2-7 and V is TRBV5-1, with TRBD2 identical over 9 bases. CDR3 length: 14 amino acids. CDR1 and CDR2 from the germline V gene are SGHRS and YFSETQ. Unmatched junction bases numbered 6, after V lost 3 bases and J lost 5 bases. The CDR3 reads CASSYSGSENEQYF. CDR3 coding DNA: TGCGCCAGCAGCTATAGCGGGAGTGAAAACGAGCAGTACTTC. The complete variable domain, with remaining parts taken from reference TRBV5-1 and TRBJ2-7, reads KAGVTQTPRYLIKTRGQQVTLSCSPISGHRSVSWYQQTPGQGLQFLFEYFSETQRNKGNFPGRFSGRQFSNSRSEMNVSTLELGDSALYLCASSYSGSENEQYFGPGTRLTVT.

This clone was found once. J is TRBJ1-6 and V is TRBV19, with D uncertain. V was trimmed by 5 bases and J by 7 bases, leaving 21 bases between them. Germline CDR1 and CDR2: LNHDA and SQIVND (reference sequence). This CDR3 has 17 residues. CDR3 DNA sequence: TGTGCCAGTAGTGCCAATCTCCTCGAGGGAAGGAATTCACCCCTCCACTTT. Residues: CASSANLLEGRNSPLHF.

In its sample, this clone was seen once. V is TRBV2 and J is TRBJ2-5; 7 bases align to TRBD1. V dropped 7 bases and J dropped 0; count of bases not matched to a gene: 5. The germline V gene has CDR1 SNHLY and CDR2 FYNNEI. The CDR3 spans 14 residues. The CDR3 bases are TGTGCCAGCATCAAGGGACAGTACCAAGAGACCCAGTACTTC. This gives the protein CASIKGQYQETQYF.

This chain links TRBV19 with TRBJ1-1, with 7 bases that match TRBD1. Losses at the gene ends were 8 bases for V and 1 base for J; bases not matched to a gene: 4. The CDR3 consists of 13 residues. Germline V lookup: CDR1 LNHDA, CDR2 SQIVND (reference sequence). The CDR3 reads CASLQGPNTEAFF. The DNA of the CDR3 is TGTGCCAGTCTACAGGGGCCGAACACTGAAGCTTTCTTT. The variable domain in full, with the rest retrieved from reference TRBV19 and TRBJ1-1, is DGGITQSPKYLFRKEGQNVTLSCEQNLNHDAMYWYRQDPGQGLRLIYYSQIVNDFQKGDIAEGYSVSREKKESFPLTVTSAQKNPTAFYLCASLQGPNTEAFFGQGTRLTVV.

V and J are TRBV4-1 and TRBJ1-1, with D hard to call. The germline CDR1 and CDR2 sequences are MGHRA and YSYEKL. The CDR3 runs to 15 residues. V gave up 0 bases and J gave up 1 base, with 9 bases separating them. The CDR3 DNA reads TGCGCCAGCAGCCAAGATTTAAGAGAGAACACTGAAGCTTTCTTT. Amino acid sequence: CASSQDLRENTEAFF.

The rearrangement joins TRBV7-9 to TRBJ1-1; 7 bases are shared with TRBD1. CDR3 length: 15 residues. Losses at the gene ends were 2 bases for V and 7 bases for J; bases not matched to a gene: 10. Germline loops: CDR1 SEHNR, CDR2 FQNEAQ (reference sequence). The DNA for the CDR3 is TGTGCCAGCAGCTTATCCGCAGGGGGAAGAGATGAAGCTTTCTTT. This codes for CASSLSAGGRDEAFF.

The V gene is TRBV7-9, the J gene TRBJ2-1; TRBD2 matches at 11 bases. The V gene end was trimmed by 2 bases and the J gene end by 5 bases; junction bases not matched to a gene: 2. In germline, CDR1 is SEHNR, CDR2 FQNEAQ (reference sequence). This CDR3 is 15 amino acids long. CDR3 DNA sequence: TGTGCCAGCAGCTTAAAGGGACTAGCGGACAATGAGCAGTTCTTC. The encoded protein is CASSLKGLADNEQFF.

This chain uses TRBV9 with TRBJ2-2; D gene ambiguous. Trimming left V 2 bases short and J 6 bases short, with 8 bases between. The CDR3 has 13 residues. Germline loops: CDR1 SGDLS, CDR2 YYNGEE. The CDR3 loop reads CASSVSVPGELFF. The CDR3 region has the DNA TGTGCCAGCAGCGTCTCGGTTCCCGGGGAGCTGTTTTTT.

J is TRBJ2-4 and V is TRBV5-1; 8 positions match TRBD2. This CDR3 is built from 15 residues. Germline-derived CDR1 and CDR2 are SGHRS and YFSETQ. Trimming took 1 base from V and 5 from J; bases not matched to a gene: 5. Written as DNA, the CDR3 is TGCGCCAGCAGCTTGTCCACCGGGAGGGAAAACATTCAGTACTTC. This encodes CASSLSTGRENIQYF.

V usage is TRBV5-6 and J usage is TRBJ2-7, with D perhaps TRBD1 (6 bases). From germline, CDR1 is SGHDT and CDR2 YYEEEE. Trimming removed 2 bases from V and 3 bases from J, with 21 bases in between. The CDR3 consists of 17 residues. CDR3 DNA: TGTGCCAGCAGCTTTTTCGGAGCAGGGGCATCTATCTACGAGCAGTACTTC. Translation gives CASSFFGAGASIYEQYF.

The CDR3 protein is CASSYYPYNSPLHF. In DNA form, the CDR3 reads TGTGCCAGCAGTTACTATCCGTATAATTCACCCCTCCACTTT. This chain joins TRBV6-5 and TRBJ1-6; D gene uncertain. V lost 1 base to trimming and J lost 4 bases, with 5 bases between them. Germline V gene data show CDR1 as MNHEY and CDR2 as SVGAGI. This CDR3 is built from 14 residues.

The rearrangement joins TRBV24-1 to TRBJ2-3; the D is unclear. Germline CDR1 KGHDR, CDR2 SFDVKD. The V end was cut by 5 bases, the J end by 4 bases, with 3 bases between. The CDR3 runs 11 residues. In nucleotides, the CDR3 is TGTGCCACCAGTGTATCAGATACGCAGTATTTT. Its protein is CATSVSDTQYF.

This chain joins TRBV3-1 (or the pseudogene TRBV3-2) and TRBJ2-1, with TRBD2 matching 8 bases. The CDR3 runs 15 residues. The germline V gene encodes CDR1 LGHDT and CDR2 YNNKEL (reference sequence). V was pared by 0 bases and J by 11 bases, with 9 bases of the junction left unmatched. The CDR3 DNA reads TGTGCCAGCAGCCAAGACCCGGGACTAGTGAGGAAGCAGTTCTTC. This encodes CASSQDPGLVRKQFF.

CDR3 loop: CASNTGVGDEQFF. The DNA of the CDR3 is TGTGCCAGCAACACAGGGGTTGGCGATGAGCAGTTCTTC. V usage is TRBV6-5 and J usage is TRBJ2-1; 7 bases map to TRBD1. The CDR3 contains 13 residues. Germline V gene lookup returns CDR1 MNHEY and CDR2 SVGAGI. V shed 7 bases, J shed 8 bases, and the junction held 8 bases outside the gene matches.

This rearrangement joins TRBV5-1 to TRBJ2-2, with 7 bases fitting TRBD1. The CDR3 is 15 amino acids. Germline CDR1 and CDR2: SGHRS and YFSETQ. V was pared by 4 bases and J by 0 bases, with 3 bases of the junction left unmatched. CDR3 loop: CASSMGTANTGELFF. CDR3 in DNA: TGCGCCAGCAGCATGGGGACAGCGAACACCGGGGAGCTGTTTTTT.

The chain recombines TRBV24-1 with TRBJ2-3; maybe TRBD1 (5 bases). V lost 7 bases and J lost 0, with 13 bases in between. The CDR3 spans 15 residues. Looked up from germline, CDR1 is KGHDR and CDR2 is SFDVKD. The CDR3 DNA is TGTGCCACCAGCCAGCCAGGGCCTAGCACAGATACGCAGTATTTT. This sequence encodes CATSQPGPSTDTQYF.

This chain uses TRBV7-8 with TRBJ2-7; D is undetermined. The V gene's germline CDR1 is SGHVS and CDR2 FQNEAQ. Trimming cost V 5 bases and J 3 bases, with 11 bases left between them. The CDR3 is 13 residues long. The CDR3, as DNA: TGTGCCAGCAGCCACGACAAGAGCTACGAGCAGTACTTC. It encodes CASSHDKSYEQYF.

The chain is built from TRBV2 and TRBJ2-5; 7 bases align to TRBD1. Trimming removed 8 bases from V and 4 bases from J; junction bases left unmatched: 4. CDR1 SNHLY and CDR2 FYNNEI come from the germline V gene. The CDR3 is 12 residues long. The CDR3 here is CASDRAGETQYF. CDR3 nucleotides: TGTGCCAGCGACAGGGCGGGAGAGACCCAGTACTTC.

This chain links TRBV21-1 with TRBJ2-5; TRBD1 was called by the table and not checked on the DNA. TRBV21-1 is annotated as a pseudogene. This CDR3 region has 14 residues. CDR3 sequence: CASSKEHSQETQYF. The DNA for the CDR3 is TGTGCCAGCAGCAAAGAACACAGCCAAGAGACCCAGTACTTC.